Listed below are T cell receptor beta chains from one sample, sequenced in a study of OX40 agonist ivuxolimab in advanced cancers. The data were produced by immunoSEQ multiplex PCR, yet TCRdb's version contains in-frame clones alone and is incomplete. In the table there are about 64,000 clones, about 88% of which are singletons. Material: CD4+ or CD8+ T cells sorted from blood, obtained in a trial of the OX40 agonist ivuxolimab. The receptors come from an adult with an advanced solid tumor such as melanoma, head and neck, liver or kidney cancer. The CDR3 runs from the conserved cysteine through the conserved F or W. A D gene is named only where the DNA matches it firmly. Size is omitted from some rows. Given values are once, few, many or a class for expanded clones.

D gene: TRBD2; V gene: TRBV5-1; clone size: NA; J gene: TRBJ2-2; CDR3 protein: CASSLIGEREGRDTGELFF; CDR3 DNA: TGCGCCAGCAGCTTGATCGGAGAGCGGGAGGGCCGTGACACCGGGGAGCTGTTTTTT
D gene: NA; V gene: TRBV28; clone size: NA; J gene: TRBJ2-7; CDR3 protein: CASSDDTSREQYF; CDR3 DNA: TGTGCCAGCAGTGACGACACTTCTCGCGAGCAGTACTTC
D gene: TRBD1; V gene: TRBV6-6; clone size: NA; J gene: TRBJ1-2; CDR3 protein: CATKTGGWSYTF; CDR3 DNA: TGTGCCACCAAGACAGGGGGCTGGAGCTACACCTTC
D gene: NA; V gene: TRBV4-2; clone size: NA; J gene: TRBJ2-1; CDR3 protein: CASSQALNKRNNEQFF; CDR3 DNA: TGTGCCAGCAGCCAAGCGTTGAACAAACGGAACAATGAGCAGTTCTTC
D gene: NA; V gene: TRBV6-5; clone size: NA; J gene: TRBJ2-2; CDR3 protein: CASSRGGSPTGELFF; CDR3 DNA: TGTGCCAGCAGTAGGGGGGGGTCACCCACCGGGGAGCTGTTTTTT
D gene: NA; V gene: TRBV5-1; clone size: NA; J gene: TRBJ1-4; CDR3 protein: CASSGGTGRTNEKLFF; CDR3 DNA: TGCGCCAGCAGCGGGGGAACAGGAAGAACTAATGAAAAACTGTTTTTT
D gene: NA; V gene: TRBV7-2; clone size: NA; J gene: TRBJ2-7; CDR3 protein: CASSLAPGQSYEQYF; CDR3 DNA: TGTGCCAGCAGCTTAGCCCCCGGACAGTCCTACGAGCAGTACTTC
D gene: TRBD1; V gene: TRBV30; clone size: NA; J gene: TRBJ1-5; CDR3 protein: CAWSGQGPQPQHF; CDR3 DNA: TGTGCCTGGAGCGGACAGGGGCCCCAGCCCCAGCATTTT
D gene: TRBD2; V gene: TRBV28; clone size: NA; J gene: TRBJ2-5; CDR3 protein: CASSPRTGLAQGWETQYF; CDR3 DNA: TGTGCCAGCAGTCCTCGAACAGGACTAGCACAAGGGTGGGAGACCCAGTACTTC
D gene: NA; V gene: TRBV2; clone size: NA; J gene: TRBJ2-1; CDR3 protein: CASSDMDEQFF; CDR3 DNA: TGTGCCAGCAGTGACATGGATGAGCAGTTCTTC
D gene: NA; V gene: TRBV5-4; clone size: NA; J gene: TRBJ2-7; CDR3 protein: CASSRPVGRGGF; CDR3 DNA: TGTGCCAGCAGCCGCCCCGTTGGTAGGGGGGGCTTC
D gene: TRBD1; V gene: TRBV10-3; clone size: NA; J gene: TRBJ1-2; CDR3 protein: CAISAPAETGRRGYTF; CDR3 DNA: TGTGCCATCAGTGCACCAGCGGAGACAGGGCGGAGAGGCTACACCTTC
D gene: NA; V gene: TRBV7-3; clone size: NA; J gene: TRBJ2-1; CDR3 protein: CASSSSLGPGAEQFF; CDR3 DNA: TGTGCCAGCAGCTCATCCCTGGGGCCTGGGGCCGAGCAGTTCTTC
D gene: TRBD1; V gene: TRBV5-6; clone size: NA; J gene: TRBJ1-2; CDR3 protein: CASSSRRTGGPYGYTF; CDR3 DNA: TGTGCCAGCAGTTCGAGGCGGACAGGGGGCCCCTATGGCTACACCTTC
D gene: TRBD1; V gene: TRBV7-8; clone size: NA; J gene: TRBJ2-7; CDR3 protein: CASSLIQGDEQYF; CDR3 DNA: TGTGCCAGCAGCTTAATTCAGGGGGACGAGCAGTACTTC
D gene: NA; V gene: TRBV10-3; clone size: NA; J gene: TRBJ2-3; CDR3 protein: CAISESRDRTNTQYF; CDR3 DNA: TGTGCCATCAGTGAGTCGCGAGACAGGACTAATACGCAGTATTTT
D gene: NA; V gene: TRBV7-6; clone size: NA; J gene: TRBJ1-1; CDR3 protein: CASSLSGEAFF; CDR3 DNA: TGTGCCAGCAGCTTAAGTGGTGAAGCTTTCTTT
D gene: TRBD1; V gene: TRBV2; clone size: NA; J gene: TRBJ1-5; CDR3 protein: CASSTQGARNNQPQHF; CDR3 DNA: TGTGCCAGCAGTACACAGGGGGCGAGAAACAATCAGCCCCAGCATTTT
D gene: NA; V gene: TRBV6-6; clone size: NA; J gene: TRBJ2-7; CDR3 protein: CASSWGGGNEQYF; CDR3 DNA: TGTGCCAGCAGTTGGGGCGGGGGCAACGAGCAGTACTTC
D gene: TRBD1; V gene: TRBV6-6; clone size: NA; J gene: TRBJ2-7; CDR3 protein: CASSAGQGWSDEQYF; CDR3 DNA: TGTGCCAGCAGTGCAGGACAGGGGTGGTCTGACGAGCAGTACTTC
D gene: NA; V gene: TRBV7-2; clone size: NA; J gene: TRBJ2-5; CDR3 protein: CASSLAETQYF; CDR3 DNA: TGTGCCAGCAGCTTAGCCGAGACCCAGTACTTC
D gene: TRBD1; V gene: TRBV19; clone size: NA; J gene: TRBJ2-7; CDR3 protein: CASAGTGDSEQYF; CDR3 DNA: TGTGCCAGTGCCGGGACAGGGGACTCCGAGCAGTACTTC
D gene: TRBD2; V gene: TRBV6-6; clone size: NA; J gene: TRBJ2-1; CDR3 protein: CASSIRGDNEQFF; CDR3 DNA: TGTGCCAGCAGTATACGGGGGGACAATGAGCAGTTCTTC
D gene: NA; V gene: TRBV5-6; clone size: NA; J gene: TRBJ1-2; CDR3 protein: CASSLNRRPISYTF; CDR3 DNA: TGTGCCAGCAGCTTGAACAGGCGTCCTATCTCCTACACCTTC
D gene: NA; V gene: TRBV6-1; clone size: NA; J gene: TRBJ2-2; CDR3 protein: CASRQWGNTGELFF; CDR3 DNA: TGTGCCAGCCGCCAGTGGGGTAACACCGGGGAGCTGTTTTTT
D gene: NA; V gene: TRBV5-1; clone size: NA; J gene: TRBJ1-1; CDR3 protein: CASSLGQRTTEAFF; CDR3 DNA: TGCGCCAGCAGCTTGGGACAGAGAACGACTGAAGCTTTCTTT
D gene: TRBD1; V gene: TRBV5-4; clone size: NA; J gene: TRBJ2-5; CDR3 protein: CASSLRTGQETQYF; CDR3 DNA: TGTGCCAGCAGCCTCCGGACAGGCCAAGAGACCCAGTACTTC
D gene: NA; V gene: TRBV6-5; clone size: NA; J gene: TRBJ2-7; CDR3 protein: CASSFRKSEQYF; CDR3 DNA: TGTGCCAGCAGTTTTCGTAAAAGCGAGCAGTACTTC
D gene: NA; V gene: TRBV5-1; clone size: NA; J gene: TRBJ2-6; CDR3 protein: CASSLSGDGANVLTF; CDR3 DNA: TGCGCCAGCAGCTTATCGGGGGACGGGGCCAACGTCCTGACTTTC
D gene: TRBD2; V gene: TRBV28; clone size: NA; J gene: TRBJ2-1; CDR3 protein: CASSTSVDLNEQFF; CDR3 DNA: TGTGCCAGCAGTACTAGCGTGGATTTGAATGAGCAGTTCTTC
D gene: NA; V gene: TRBV10-1; clone size: NA; J gene: TRBJ2-1; CDR3 protein: CASSEPDIRYNEQFF; CDR3 DNA: TGCGCCAGCAGTGAACCGGACATCAGATACAATGAGCAGTTCTTC
D gene: TRBD1; V gene: TRBV13; clone size: NA; J gene: TRBJ2-5; CDR3 protein: CASSLLGQRETQYF; CDR3 DNA: TGTGCCAGCAGCTTATTGGGACAGAGAGAGACCCAGTACTTC
D gene: TRBD2; V gene: TRBV5-4; clone size: NA; J gene: TRBJ2-2; CDR3 protein: CASSLGLAGGPVPGELFF; CDR3 DNA: TGTGCCAGCAGCCTGGGACTAGCGGGAGGGCCTGTCCCCGGGGAGCTGTTTTTT
D gene: TRBD1; V gene: TRBV2; clone size: NA; J gene: TRBJ2-3; CDR3 protein: CASSGDRVRDTQYF; CDR3 DNA: TGTGCCAGCAGTGGGGACAGGGTGAGAGATACGCAGTATTTT
D gene: NA; V gene: TRBV5-5; clone size: NA; J gene: TRBJ2-2; CDR3 protein: CATTNTGELFF; CDR3 DNA: TGTGCCACGACCAACACCGGGGAGCTGTTTTTT
D gene: NA; V gene: TRBV5-5; clone size: NA; J gene: TRBJ2-7; CDR3 protein: CASSRGHGTYEQYF; CDR3 DNA: TGTGCCAGCAGCAGGGGACACGGGACCTACGAGCAGTACTTC
D gene: NA; V gene: TRBV7-9; clone size: NA; J gene: TRBJ2-3; CDR3 protein: CASSLAGPDTQYF; CDR3 DNA: TGTGCCAGCAGCTTAGCGGGCCCAGATACGCAGTATTTT
D gene: TRBD1; V gene: TRBV6-5; clone size: once; J gene: TRBJ2-7; CDR3 protein: CASSYGTGGIYEQYF; CDR3 DNA: TGTGCCAGCAGTTACGGGACAGGGGGCATCTACGAGCAGTACTTC
D gene: NA; V gene: TRBV28; clone size: NA; J gene: TRBJ2-1; CDR3 protein: CASSLSGTPYNEQFF; CDR3 DNA: TGTGCCAGCAGTTTATCCGGGACCCCCTACAATGAGCAGTTCTTC
D gene: TRBD2; V gene: TRBV5-6; clone size: NA; J gene: TRBJ2-3; CDR3 protein: CASTLGLAGTDTQYF; CDR3 DNA: TGTGCCAGCACCCTCGGACTAGCGGGCACAGATACGCAGTATTTT
D gene: TRBD1; V gene: TRBV28; clone size: NA; J gene: TRBJ1-1; CDR3 protein: CASSFDREEAFF; CDR3 DNA: TGTGCCAGCAGCTTCGACAGGGAAGAAGCTTTCTTT
D gene: TRBD2; V gene: TRBV6-1; clone size: NA; J gene: TRBJ2-2; CDR3 protein: CASRRTSGSRELFF; CDR3 DNA: TGTGCCAGCAGAAGGACTAGCGGGAGCCGGGAGCTGTTTTTT
D gene: TRBD1; V gene: TRBV29-1; clone size: once; J gene: TRBJ1-2; CDR3 protein: CSVEVGTGGYTF; CDR3 DNA: TGCAGCGTTGAAGTGGGGACAGGAGGCTACACCTTC
D gene: TRBD1; V gene: TRBV7-2; clone size: once; J gene: TRBJ2-7; CDR3 protein: CASSSHTGGWNEQYF; CDR3 DNA: TGTGCCAGCAGCTCACATACAGGGGGCTGGAACGAGCAGTACTTC
D gene: NA; V gene: TRBV5-4; clone size: NA; J gene: TRBJ1-2; CDR3 protein: CASSLIWDAGFYGYTF; CDR3 DNA: TGTGCCAGCAGCTTGATCTGGGACGCGGGGTTCTATGGCTACACCTTC
D gene: NA; V gene: TRBV19; clone size: NA; J gene: TRBJ2-3; CDR3 protein: CASSIAYTDTQYF; CDR3 DNA: TGTGCCAGTAGTATTGCCTATACAGATACGCAGTATTTT
D gene: TRBD2; V gene: TRBV6-5; clone size: NA; J gene: TRBJ2-5; CDR3 protein: CASSYYSSGIGETQYF; CDR3 DNA: TGTGCCAGCAGTTATTACTCTAGCGGGATCGGAGAGACCCAGTACTTC
D gene: TRBD1; V gene: TRBV7-2; clone size: NA; J gene: TRBJ2-7; CDR3 protein: CASSSRQGHEQYF; CDR3 DNA: TGTGCCAGCAGCTCCCGACAGGGTCACGAGCAGTACTTC
D gene: NA; V gene: TRBV6-4; clone size: once; J gene: TRBJ2-6; CDR3 protein: CASRSGANVLTF; CDR3 DNA: TGTGCCAGCAGGTCTGGGGCCAACGTCCTGACTTTC
D gene: NA; V gene: TRBV11-2; clone size: NA; J gene: TRBJ1-5; CDR3 protein: CASSWGNQPQHF; CDR3 DNA: TGTGCCAGCAGCTGGGGGAATCAGCCCCAGCATTTT
D gene: TRBD1; V gene: TRBV29-1; clone size: NA; J gene: TRBJ2-3; CDR3 protein: CSVEEGTGAIGDTQYF; CDR3 DNA: TGCAGCGTTGAAGAAGGGACAGGGGCTATAGGAGATACGCAGTATTTT
D gene: TRBD2; V gene: TRBV7-3; clone size: NA; J gene: TRBJ2-3; CDR3 protein: CASSRSGTSTDTQYF; CDR3 DNA: TGTGCCAGCAGCCGCAGCGGGACTAGCACAGATACGCAGTATTTT
D gene: NA; V gene: TRBV2; clone size: NA; J gene: TRBJ1-2; CDR3 protein: CASSGGTALYGYTF; CDR3 DNA: TGTGCCAGCAGTGGCGGGACCGCACTCTATGGCTACACCTTC